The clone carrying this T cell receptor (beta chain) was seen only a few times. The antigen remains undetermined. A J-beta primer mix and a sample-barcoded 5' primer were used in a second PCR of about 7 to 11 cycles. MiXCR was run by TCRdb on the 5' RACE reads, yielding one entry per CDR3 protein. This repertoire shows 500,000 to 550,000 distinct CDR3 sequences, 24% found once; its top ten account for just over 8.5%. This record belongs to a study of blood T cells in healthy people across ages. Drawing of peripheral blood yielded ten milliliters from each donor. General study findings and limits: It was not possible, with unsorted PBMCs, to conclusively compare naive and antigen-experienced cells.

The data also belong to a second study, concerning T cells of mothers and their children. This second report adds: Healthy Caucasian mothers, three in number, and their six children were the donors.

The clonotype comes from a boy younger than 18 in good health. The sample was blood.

CDR3 loop: CAGGGLAKNIQYF. The CDR3 region has the DNA TGTGCCGGGGGCGGTCTAGCCAAAAACATTCAGTACTTC. The rearrangement uses TRBV30 and TRBJ2-4, with TRBD1 as a possible D gene (6 bases). Germline CDR1 reads GTSNPN; CDR2 reads SVGIG (reference sequence). Trimming removed 8 bases at V and 0 bases at J, with 11 bases between. The CDR3 loop spans 13 amino acids.